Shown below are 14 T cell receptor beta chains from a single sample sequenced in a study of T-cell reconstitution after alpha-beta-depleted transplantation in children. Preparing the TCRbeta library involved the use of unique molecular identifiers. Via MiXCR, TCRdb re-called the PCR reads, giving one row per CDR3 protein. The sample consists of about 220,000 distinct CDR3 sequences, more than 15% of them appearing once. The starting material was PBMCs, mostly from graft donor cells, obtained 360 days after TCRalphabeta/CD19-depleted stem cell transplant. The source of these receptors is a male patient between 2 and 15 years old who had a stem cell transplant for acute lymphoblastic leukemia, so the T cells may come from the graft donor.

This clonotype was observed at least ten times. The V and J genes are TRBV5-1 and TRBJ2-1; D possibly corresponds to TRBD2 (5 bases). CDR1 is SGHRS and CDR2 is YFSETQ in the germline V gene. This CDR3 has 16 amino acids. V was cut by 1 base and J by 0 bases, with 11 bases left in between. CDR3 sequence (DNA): TGCGCCAGCAGCTTGCTCCCTGGGAGCTCCTACAATGAGCAGTTCTTC. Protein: CASSLLPGSSYNEQFF.

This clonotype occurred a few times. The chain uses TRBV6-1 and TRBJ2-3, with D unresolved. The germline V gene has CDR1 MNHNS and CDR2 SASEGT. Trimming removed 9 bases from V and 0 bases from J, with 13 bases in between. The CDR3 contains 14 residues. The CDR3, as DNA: TGTGCCAGGCAAAATATGGAAAGCACAGATACGCAGTATTTT. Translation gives CARQNMESTDTQYF.

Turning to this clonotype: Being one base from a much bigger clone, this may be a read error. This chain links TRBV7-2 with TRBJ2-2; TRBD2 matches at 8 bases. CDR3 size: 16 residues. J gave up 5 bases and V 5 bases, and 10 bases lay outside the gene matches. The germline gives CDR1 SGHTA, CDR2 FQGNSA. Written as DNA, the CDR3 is TGTGCCAGCAGCCACCTCGCGGGGGGCGGGACCGGGGAGCTGTTTTTT. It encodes CASSHLAGGGTGELFF.

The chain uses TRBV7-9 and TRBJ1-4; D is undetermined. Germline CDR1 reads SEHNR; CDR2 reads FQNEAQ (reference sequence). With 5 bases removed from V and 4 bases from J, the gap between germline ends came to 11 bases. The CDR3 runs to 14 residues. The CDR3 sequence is CASSPQFGNEKLFF. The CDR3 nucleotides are TGTGCCAGCAGCCCACAATTCGGTAATGAAAAACTGTTTTTT.

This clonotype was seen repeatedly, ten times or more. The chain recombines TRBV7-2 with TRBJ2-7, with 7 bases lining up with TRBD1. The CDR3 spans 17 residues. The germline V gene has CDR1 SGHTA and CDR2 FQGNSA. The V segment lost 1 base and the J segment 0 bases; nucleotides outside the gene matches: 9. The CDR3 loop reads CASSLGKTGKDSYEQYF. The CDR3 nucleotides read TGTGCCAGCAGCTTAGGGAAGACAGGGAAGGACTCCTACGAGCAGTACTTC.

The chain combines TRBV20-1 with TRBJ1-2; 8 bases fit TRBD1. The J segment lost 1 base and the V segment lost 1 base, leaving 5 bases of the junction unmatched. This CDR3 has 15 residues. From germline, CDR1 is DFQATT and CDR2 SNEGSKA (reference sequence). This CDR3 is CSARGTGLFNYGYTF. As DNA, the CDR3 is TGCAGTGCTAGAGGGACAGGGCTATTTAACTATGGCTACACCTTC.

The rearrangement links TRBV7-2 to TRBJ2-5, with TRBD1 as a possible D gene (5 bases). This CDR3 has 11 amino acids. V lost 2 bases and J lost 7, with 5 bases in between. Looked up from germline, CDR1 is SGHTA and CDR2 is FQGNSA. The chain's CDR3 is CASSLRGTQYF. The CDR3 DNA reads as TGTGCCAGCAGCTTAAGGGGGACCCAGTACTTC.

CDR3 sequence reads: CASSQADSYYGYTF. CDR3 nucleotides: TGTGCCAGCAGCCAAGCGGACAGTTACTATGGCTACACCTTC. The chain is built from TRBV3-1 and TRBJ1-2; a possible D gene is TRBD1 (6 bases). Germline V gene lookup returns CDR1 LGHDT and CDR2 YNNKEL (reference sequence). The length of the CDR3 is 14 residues. Trimming took 1 base from V and 3 from J, leaving 9 bases between them.

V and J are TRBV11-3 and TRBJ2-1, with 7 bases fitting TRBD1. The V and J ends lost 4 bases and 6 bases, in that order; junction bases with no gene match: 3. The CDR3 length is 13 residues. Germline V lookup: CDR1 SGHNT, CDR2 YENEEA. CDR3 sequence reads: CASSWDSFNEQFF. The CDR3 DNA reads TGTGCCAGCAGCTGGGACAGCTTCAATGAGCAGTTCTTC.

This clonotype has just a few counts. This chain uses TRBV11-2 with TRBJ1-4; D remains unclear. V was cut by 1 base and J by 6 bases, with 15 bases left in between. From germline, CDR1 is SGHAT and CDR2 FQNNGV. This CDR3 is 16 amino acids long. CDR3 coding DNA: TGTGCCAGCAGCTTAGCCATGACGAGGGCGGATGAAAAACTGTTTTTT. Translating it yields CASSLAMTRADEKLFF.

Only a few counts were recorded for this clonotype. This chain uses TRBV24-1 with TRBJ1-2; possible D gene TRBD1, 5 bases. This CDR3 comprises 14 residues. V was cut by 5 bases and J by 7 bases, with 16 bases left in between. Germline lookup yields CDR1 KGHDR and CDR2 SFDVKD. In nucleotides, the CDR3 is TGTGCCACCAGTGCCCCCGGGGCGGACGCTGGCTACACCTTC. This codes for CATSAPGADAGYTF.

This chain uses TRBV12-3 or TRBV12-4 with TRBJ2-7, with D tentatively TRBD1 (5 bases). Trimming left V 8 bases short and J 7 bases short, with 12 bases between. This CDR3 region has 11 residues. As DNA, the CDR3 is TGTGCCAGCTGTCAGGGATTGGAGCAGTACTTC. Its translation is CASCQGLEQYF.

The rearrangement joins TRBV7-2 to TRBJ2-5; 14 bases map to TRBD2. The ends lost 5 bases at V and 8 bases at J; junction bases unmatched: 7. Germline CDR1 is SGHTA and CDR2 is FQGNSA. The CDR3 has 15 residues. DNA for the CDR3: TGTGCCAGCAGCACGTCGGGACTAGCGGGGGTTACCCAGTACTTC. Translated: CASSTSGLAGVTQYF. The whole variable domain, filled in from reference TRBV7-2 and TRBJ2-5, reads GAGVSQSPSNKVTEKGKDVELRCDPISGHTALYWYRQSLGQGLEFLIYFQGNSAPDKSGLPSDRFSAERTGGSVSTLTIQRTQQEDSAVYLCASSTSGLAGVTQYFGPGTRLLVL.

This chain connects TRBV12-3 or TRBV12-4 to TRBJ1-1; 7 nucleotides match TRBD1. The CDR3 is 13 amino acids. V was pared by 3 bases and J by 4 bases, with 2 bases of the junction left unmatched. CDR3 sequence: CASSFSGGTEAFF. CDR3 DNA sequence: TGTGCCAGCAGTTTTTCAGGGGGCACTGAAGCTTTCTTT.